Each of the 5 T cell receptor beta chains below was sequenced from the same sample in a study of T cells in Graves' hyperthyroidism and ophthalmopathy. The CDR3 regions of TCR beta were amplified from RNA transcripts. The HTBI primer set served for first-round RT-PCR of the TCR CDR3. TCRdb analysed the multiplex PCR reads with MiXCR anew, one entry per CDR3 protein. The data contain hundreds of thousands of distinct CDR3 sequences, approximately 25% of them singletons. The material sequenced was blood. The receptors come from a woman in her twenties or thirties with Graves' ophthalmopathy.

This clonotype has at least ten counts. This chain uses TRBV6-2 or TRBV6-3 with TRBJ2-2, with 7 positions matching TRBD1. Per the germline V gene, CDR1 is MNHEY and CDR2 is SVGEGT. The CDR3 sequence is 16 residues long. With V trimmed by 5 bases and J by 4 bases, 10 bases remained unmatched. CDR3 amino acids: CASSHYRGRGTGELFF. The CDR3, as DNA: TGTGCCAGCAGTCATTACAGGGGACGTGGCACCGGGGAGCTGTTTTTT.

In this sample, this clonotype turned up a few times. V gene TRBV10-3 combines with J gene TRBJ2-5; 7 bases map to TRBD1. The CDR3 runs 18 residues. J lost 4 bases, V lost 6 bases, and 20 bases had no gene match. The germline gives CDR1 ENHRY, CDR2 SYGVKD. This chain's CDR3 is CAIRPTFSWLNRGETQYF. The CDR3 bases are TGTGCCATCAGACCTACCTTCTCCTGGCTAAACAGGGGAGAGACCCAGTACTTC.

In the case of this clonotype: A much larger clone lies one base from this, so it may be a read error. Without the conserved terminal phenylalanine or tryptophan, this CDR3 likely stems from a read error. CDR3 DNA sequence: TGTGCCACCAGCAAGGTGGGACTCTCTGGGGCCAACGTCCTGACTTTG. This encodes CATSKVGLSGANVLTL. The chain joins TRBV15 to TRBJ2-6; a possible D gene is TRBD2 (6 bases). Trimming removed 4 bases at V and 0 bases at J, with 10 bases between. The germline V gene has CDR1 LNHNV and CDR2 YYDKDF (reference sequence). The CDR3 sequence is 16 residues long.

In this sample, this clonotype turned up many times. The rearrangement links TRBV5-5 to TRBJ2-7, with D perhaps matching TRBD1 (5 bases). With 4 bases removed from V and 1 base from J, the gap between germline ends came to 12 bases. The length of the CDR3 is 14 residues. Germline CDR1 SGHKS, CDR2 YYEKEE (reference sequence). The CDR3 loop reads CASSTVTASYEQYF. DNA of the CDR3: TGTGCCAGCAGCACCGTGACAGCGTCCTACGAGCAGTACTTC.

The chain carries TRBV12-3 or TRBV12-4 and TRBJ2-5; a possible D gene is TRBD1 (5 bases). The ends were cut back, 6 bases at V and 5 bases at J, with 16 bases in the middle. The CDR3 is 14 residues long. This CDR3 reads CASSAHQGEETQYF. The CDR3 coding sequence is TGTGCCAGCAGCGCTCATCAGGGTGAGGAGACCCAGTACTTC.